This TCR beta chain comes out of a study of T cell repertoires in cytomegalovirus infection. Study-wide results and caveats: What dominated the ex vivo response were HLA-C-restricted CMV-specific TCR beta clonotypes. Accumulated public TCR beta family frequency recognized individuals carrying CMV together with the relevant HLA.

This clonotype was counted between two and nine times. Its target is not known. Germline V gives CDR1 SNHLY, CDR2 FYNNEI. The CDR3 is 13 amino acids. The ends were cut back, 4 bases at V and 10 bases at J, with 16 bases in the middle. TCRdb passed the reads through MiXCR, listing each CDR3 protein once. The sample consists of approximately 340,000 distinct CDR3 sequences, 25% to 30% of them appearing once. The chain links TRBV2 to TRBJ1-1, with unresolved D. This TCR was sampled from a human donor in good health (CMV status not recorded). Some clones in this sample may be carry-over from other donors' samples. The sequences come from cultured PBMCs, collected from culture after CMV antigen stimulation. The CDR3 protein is CASSAPRLHGAFF. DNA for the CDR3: TGTGCCAGCAGTGCCCCCCGGCTTCACGGAGCTTTCTTT.